These 10 T cell receptor beta chains were all obtained from the same sample, sequenced in a study of T cell repertoires in cytomegalovirus infection (dated by TCRdb to the late 2010s). TCRdb lists the instrument as Illumina HiSeq 1500. Through fastp at Q25 and MiXCR, TCRdb rebuilt clones from the public reads, retaining in-frame beta chains. When rows share a CDR3 protein, they turn into one entry using the most common DNA and genes. This sample is represented by about 490,000 distinct CDR3 sequences; about 15% of them were singletons. More than 20% of the sample goes to the ten largest clones. The source material was CD8+ T cells from PBMCs. The receptors were sampled from a human donor in good health (CMV status not recorded). Some clones in this sample may be carry-over from other donors' samples.

The V call is TRBV7-9, the J call TRBJ1-1, with D possibly matching TRBD1 (5 bases). Germline-derived CDR1 and CDR2 are SEHNR and FQNEAQ (reference sequence). V was clipped by 5 bases and J by 4 bases, with 20 bases between them. CDR3 length: 16 residues. The CDR3 sequence: CASSPNQGIEGTEAFF. The CDR3 coding sequence is TGTGCCAGCAGCCCTAATCAGGGAATTGAAGGCACTGAAGCTTTCTTT.

This clonotype appeared a few times. The chain employs TRBV6-1 and TRBJ2-3; the D gene is possibly TRBD1 (5 bases). This CDR3 comprises 15 residues. Germline assignment: CDR1 MNHNS and CDR2 SASEGT. The ends were cut back, 1 base at V and 2 bases at J, with 10 bases in the middle. The CDR3 protein is CASSEEGLNTDTQYF. Here the CDR3 DNA reads TGTGCCAGCAGTGAAGAGGGGCTGAACACAGATACGCAGTATTTT.

The chain combines TRBV5-1 with TRBJ2-7; D is unclear. V gave up 4 bases and J gave up 3 bases, with 11 bases separating them. Germline V lookup: CDR1 SGHRS, CDR2 YFSETQ. This CDR3 is built from 13 residues. CDR3 sequence: CASSVGPNYEQYF. The CDR3 DNA reads as TGCGCCAGCAGCGTCGGACCGAACTACGAGCAGTACTTC.

The sample holds a few counts of this clonotype. The rearrangement links TRBV6-5 to TRBJ1-6; D unclear. This CDR3 is built from 14 residues. V shed 1 base and J shed 5 bases, with 6 bases lying between them. Germline V lookup: CDR1 MNHEY, CDR2 SVGAGI. The CDR3 bases are TGTGCCAGCAGTTACTTATCTGATAATTCACCCCTCCACTTT. Translating it yields CASSYLSDNSPLHF.

The chain carries TRBV14 and TRBJ2-3; D not resolved. Trimming took 3 bases from V and 6 from J, leaving 7 bases between them. This CDR3 spans 12 amino acids. Germline assignment: CDR1 SGHDN and CDR2 FVKESK. The CDR3 protein is CASSQISDTQYF. CDR3 coding DNA: TGTGCCAGCAGCCAGATTAGTGATACGCAGTATTTT. Based on the CDR3 plus reference TRBV14 and TRBJ2-3, the full variable domain is EAGVTQFPSHSVIEKGQTVTLRCDPISGHDNLYWYRRVMGKEIKFLLHFVKESKQDESGMPNNRFLAERTGGTYSTLKVQPAELEDSGVYFCASSQISDTQYFGPGTRLTVL.

This clonotype was seen repeatedly, ten times or more. The chain carries TRBV12-5 and TRBJ1-1; no clear D gene. The CDR3 consists of 17 residues. Trimming shortened V by 2 bases and J by 2 bases, and 18 bases separated the two germline ends. Germline CDR1 and CDR2: LGHNT and FRNRAP. The CDR3 DNA reads TGTGCTAGTGGTTTGTTCCGGTACATCACCTTCAACACTGAAGCTTTCTTT. Translated, it gives CASGLFRYITFNTEAFF.

This clonotype has just a few counts. The V and J genes are TRBV5-6 and TRBJ1-1, with 7 nucleotides matching TRBD1. The V and J ends lost 0 bases and 8 bases, in that order; junction bases with no gene match: 4. The V gene's germline CDR1 is SGHDT and CDR2 YYEEEE. There are 13 residues in the CDR3. CDR3 loop: CASSLAPGGEAFF. The CDR3 coding sequence is TGTGCCAGCAGCTTGGCCCCAGGGGGAGAAGCTTTCTTT.

Ten or more counts support this clonotype. This sequence joins TRBV7-9 and TRBJ1-1; D is uncertain. CDR3 length: 14 amino acids. The germline CDR1 and CDR2 sequences are SEHNR and FQNEAQ (reference sequence). Trimming removed 5 bases from V and 1 base from J, with 11 bases in between. The CDR3 loop reads CASSPPKWNTEAFF. DNA of the CDR3: TGTGCCAGCAGCCCTCCGAAGTGGAACACTGAAGCTTTCTTT.

This clonotype was observed many times. CDR3 in DNA: TGTGCCAGCAGTTTAGCGCTGTGGCGAGGGAGAACAGATACGCAGTATTTT. This gives the protein CASSLALWRGRTDTQYF. The chain joins TRBV12-3 or TRBV12-4 to TRBJ2-3, with TRBD2 as a possible D gene (5 bases). Trimming cost V 0 bases and J 3 bases, with 16 bases left between them. This CDR3 contains 17 residues.

The chain has TRBV6-5 and TRBJ1-5, with D hard to call. Germline V gene sequence: CDR1 MNHEY, CDR2 SVGAGI. This CDR3 is built from 17 residues. V was clipped by 0 bases and J by 3 bases, with 15 bases between them. CDR3 in amino acids: CASSYSVDTVNNQPQHF. For the CDR3, the DNA is TGTGCCAGCAGTTACTCAGTCGATACGGTCAACAATCAGCCCCAGCATTTT.